This TCR beta chain was identified in a study of T cells after yellow fever vaccination. In making TCR cDNA, 5'RACE template switching added a universal primer site and UMIs to it. MiXCR, run by TCRdb on the 5' RACE reads, gives a single entry per CDR3 protein. The data show approximately 550,000 distinct CDR3 sequences, with 15% to 20% seen just once and roughly an eighth held by the top ten. With 3 bases clipped from V and 3 bases from J, the junction kept 6 bases outside the gene matches. This CDR3 comprises 15 residues. The V gene's germline CDR1 is SEHNR and CDR2 FQNEAQ (reference sequence). Study-level results: The booster response re-showed most primary clones: roughly 97% CD4, approximately 86% CD8. Only a minor proportion of clonotypes was detected across both CD4 and CD8 compartments.

To note about this clonotype: Antigen: not known.

The gene calls are TRBV7-9 and TRBJ2-3, with 7 bases identical to TRBD2. The material sequenced was PBMCs, taken 15 days after the yellow fever booster vaccination. This sequence was found in a man aged 30-40 years who received the YFV17D yellow fever vaccine. The CDR3 DNA is TGTGCCAGCAGCTTTTTAGCGGGTATTACAGATACGCAGTATTTT. Residues: CASSFLAGITDTQYF.